Given below is one T cell receptor (beta chain) in context. A second about 7 to 11 cycle PCR used barcoded and J-beta primers. All cDNA molecules were each tagged by a template-switch adaptor with 12 random nucleotides. TCRdb re-derived calls from the 5' RACE reads in MiXCR, one entry per CDR3 protein. The table shows about a million distinct CDR3 sequences, with roughly 51% occurring only once. Per-sample yields of isolated PBMCs were at least 6 million. These data come from a study of blood T cells in healthy people across ages. This CDR3 has 12 residues. The V gene's germline CDR1 is SQVTM and CDR2 ANQGSEA. V was clipped by 5 bases and J by 8 bases; unmatched bases: 5.

The source is a woman aged 55-75 years in good health. The V call is TRBV29-1, the J call TRBJ2-5; 10 bases line up with TRBD1. Material: blood. CDR3 in DNA: TGCAGCGTTTCGGACAGGGGGGGTACCCAGTACTTC. This codes for CSVSDRGGTQYF.